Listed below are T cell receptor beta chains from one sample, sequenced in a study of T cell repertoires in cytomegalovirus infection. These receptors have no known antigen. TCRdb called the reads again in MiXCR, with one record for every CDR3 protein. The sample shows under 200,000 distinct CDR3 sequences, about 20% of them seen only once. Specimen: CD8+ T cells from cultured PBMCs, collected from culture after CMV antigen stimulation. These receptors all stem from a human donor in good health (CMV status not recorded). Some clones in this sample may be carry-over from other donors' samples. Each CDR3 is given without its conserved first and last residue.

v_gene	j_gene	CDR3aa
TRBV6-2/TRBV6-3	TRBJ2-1	ASSSTRDRYEQF
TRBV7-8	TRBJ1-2	ASSEIHNYGYT
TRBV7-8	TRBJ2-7	ASNRLAGVYEQY
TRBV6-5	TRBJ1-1	ASSPVGANLNTEAF
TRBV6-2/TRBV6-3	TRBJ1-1	ASSYWAMNTEAF
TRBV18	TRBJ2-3	ASSPTGQSTDTQY
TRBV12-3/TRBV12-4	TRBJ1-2	ASTWGTSYGYT
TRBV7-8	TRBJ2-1	ASSRPYGNEQF
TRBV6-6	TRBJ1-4	ASKLTGQGGKLF
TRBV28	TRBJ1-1	ASSLGGTLNTEAF
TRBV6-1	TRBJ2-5	ASSDRDRLTQETQY
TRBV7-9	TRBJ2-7	ASSLIGVGSSNEQY
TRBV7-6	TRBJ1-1	ASSLGTEISTEAF
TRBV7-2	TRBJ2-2	ASSSGRTPRPTGELF
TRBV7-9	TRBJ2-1	ASSLPGGPNNEQF
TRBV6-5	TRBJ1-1	ASSYGTVNTEAF
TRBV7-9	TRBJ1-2	ASSYSGTGPLDGYT
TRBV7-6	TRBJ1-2	ASSPWTGLDGYT
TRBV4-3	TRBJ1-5	ASMGLPRGQPQH
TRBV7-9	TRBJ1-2	ASSLAEGTLDGYT
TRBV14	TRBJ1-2	ASSQEVHYGVAYGYT
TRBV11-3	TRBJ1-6	ASSLKGYNSPLH
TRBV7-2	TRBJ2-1	ASSLEGQGFDEQF
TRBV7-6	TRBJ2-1	ASSLELVPYNEQF
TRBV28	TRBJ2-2	ASSEGLLSRVANTGELF
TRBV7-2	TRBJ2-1	ASSFRTSGVNEQF
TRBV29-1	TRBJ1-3	SVVAESSGNTIY